The rows below give T cell receptor beta chains drawn from one sample of a study of identical twins. TCRdb called the 5' RACE reads again in MiXCR, with one record for every CDR3 protein. The sample includes about 470,000 distinct CDR3 sequences, around 24% seen only once; the top ten take 2.5% to 3.5%. These data are also associated with another study on T cells expressing NK-cell markers.

Sequences were obtained from CD4+ T cells sorted from blood. The receptors derive from a woman aged 18 to 35 in good health. CDR3s include the opening cysteine and the closing phenylalanine or tryptophan. The order of the fields is V gene, J gene, CDR3 protein.

TRBV6-2/TRBV6-3	TRBJ2-5	CASSLFRDRASETQYF
TRBV7-9	TRBJ2-3	CASRVPGGPGADTQYF
TRBV6-2/TRBV6-3	TRBJ2-7	CASSKLAGIYEQYF
TRBV6-2/TRBV6-3	TRBJ2-2	CASSYWSTGELFF
TRBV5-1	TRBJ2-7	CASRTTAETYEQYF
TRBV29-1	TRBJ2-1	CSVVASGNEQFF
TRBV7-2	TRBJ2-7	CASTTPFRDHEQYF
TRBV9	TRBJ2-2	CASSARQGAGTGELFF
TRBV19	TRBJ1-2	CASSIKTGANYGYTF
TRBV19	TRBJ2-4	CASSAHRAAKTLETIQYF
TRBV12-3/TRBV12-4	TRBJ2-3	CASSPGLVPDTQYF
TRBV9	TRBJ2-5	CASSPREGETQYF
TRBV10-3	TRBJ2-7	CAISGKETSLYEQYF
TRBV6-5	TRBJ2-1	CASSYFGTYYEQFF
TRBV3-1	TRBJ1-1	CASRQQGGTEAFF
TRBV7-2	TRBJ2-3	CASSLSPSGRGMKDTQYF
TRBV5-1	TRBJ2-3	CASSLSSGHTDTQYF
TRBV4-3	TRBJ2-2	CASSPKEGHSGELFF
TRBV12-3/TRBV12-4	TRBJ1-3	CASIRQGSGNTIYF
TRBV27	TRBJ1-4	CASSSHRVEKLFF
TRBV12-3/TRBV12-4	TRBJ1-3	CASSPTGTSSGNTIYF
TRBV27	TRBJ2-4	CASSLREGNIQYF